This TCR beta chain was identified in a study of CD8 T cells in Susac syndrome. Regarding the study as a whole: The study admitted that it had a relatively small number of individuals in its TCR sequencing and HLA analysis.

The RNA, roughly 0.5 to 1 ug, was put through reverse transcription using random hexamers. An immunoSEQ multiplex PCR amplified TCR beta CDR3 over 54 Vbeta and 13 Jbeta. TCRdb fed the immunoSEQ multiplex PCR reads into MiXCR, producing one record per CDR3 protein. Of approximately 200,000 distinct CDR3 sequences listed, 90% to 95% are singletons. Trimming shortened V by 4 bases and J by 8 bases, and 14 bases separated the two germline ends. The CDR3 has 12 amino acids. Germline CDR1 SQVTM, CDR2 ANQGSEA. Concerning this clonotype itself: What it recognizes is unknown.

The patients serving as multiple sclerosis controls were treatment-naive. They had stable or active relapsing-remitting disease and fulfilled revised McDonald criteria. The specimen was CD4+ T cells from PBMCs. The origin of this receptor is a human donor with multiple sclerosis. The chain has TRBV29-1 and TRBJ1-2; no clear D. The CDR3 spells CSVGVGQLGYTF. The DNA for the CDR3 is TGCAGCGTTGGCGTAGGGCAGTTAGGCTACACCTTC.